This T cell receptor (beta chain) was identified in a study of cytomegalovirus exposure and HLA in healthy donors. Study-level findings and limits: Cytomegalovirus-associated status was assigned to about 170 TCR beta chains. Reportedly, diagnosis of cytomegalovirus status by the classifier showed high specificity and sensitivity. In vitro, a few CMV-associated chains proved specific for CMV antigens. A later analysis found first-cohort TCR clusters tended to co-occur in the 110 or so validation repertoires.

Sequencing used immunoSEQ multiplex PCR; TCRdb keeps in-frame clones, though not all of them. This table has around 150,000 clones, less than 90% appearing once. This clone was observed once. Its antigen remains unidentified. The length of the CDR3 is 17 residues. This TCR was sampled from a woman under 30 in good health and CMV-seronegative. Specimen: PBMCs. This sequence joins TRBV12-2 and TRBJ2-3; the table's D call TRBD1 went unverified against the DNA. TRBV12-2 is given as a pseudogene. CDR3 sequence reads: CASRPPRRVLCTDTQYF. The CDR3 bases are TGTGCAAGTCGCCCCCCTCGCAGGGTTCTGTGCACAGATACGCAGTATTTT.